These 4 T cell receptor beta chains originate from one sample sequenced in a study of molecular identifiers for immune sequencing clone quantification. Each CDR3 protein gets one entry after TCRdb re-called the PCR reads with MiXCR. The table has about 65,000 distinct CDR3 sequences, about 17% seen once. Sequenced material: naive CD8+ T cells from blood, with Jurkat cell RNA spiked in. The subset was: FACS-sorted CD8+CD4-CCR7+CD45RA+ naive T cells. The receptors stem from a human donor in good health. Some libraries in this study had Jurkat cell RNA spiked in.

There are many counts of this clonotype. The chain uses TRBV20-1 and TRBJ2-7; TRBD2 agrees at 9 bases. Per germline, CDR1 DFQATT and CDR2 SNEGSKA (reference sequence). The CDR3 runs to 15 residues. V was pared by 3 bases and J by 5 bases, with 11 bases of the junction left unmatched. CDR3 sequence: CSARLAGGLGDEQYF. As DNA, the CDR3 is TGCAGTGCTAGGCTCGCGGGGGGGCTGGGGGACGAGCAGTACTTC.

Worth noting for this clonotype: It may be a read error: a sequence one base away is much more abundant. Here the CDR3 reads CATSDLYGSDVQFF. The DNA for the CDR3 is TGTGCCACCAGTGATTTATACGGGTCCGATGTGCAGTTCTTC. This chain uses TRBV24-1 with TRBJ2-1; D gene unclear. V lost 1 base to trimming and J lost 12 bases, with 15 bases between them. This CDR3 has 14 amino acids. Germline CDR1 reads KGHDR; CDR2 reads SFDVKD.

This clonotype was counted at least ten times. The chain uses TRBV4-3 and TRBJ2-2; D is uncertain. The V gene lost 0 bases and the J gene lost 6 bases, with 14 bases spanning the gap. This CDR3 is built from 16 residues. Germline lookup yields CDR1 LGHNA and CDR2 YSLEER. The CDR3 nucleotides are TGCGCCAGCAGCCAAGATCGGAGTAGGGTTTCCGGGGAGCTGTTTTTT. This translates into CASSQDRSRVSGELFF.

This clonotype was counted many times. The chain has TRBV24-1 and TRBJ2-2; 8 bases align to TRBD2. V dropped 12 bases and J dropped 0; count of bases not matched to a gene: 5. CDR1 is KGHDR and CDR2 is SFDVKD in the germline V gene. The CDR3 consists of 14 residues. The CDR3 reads CASGRGANTGELFF. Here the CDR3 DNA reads TGTGCCTCCGGGAGGGGGGCGAACACCGGGGAGCTGTTTTTT.